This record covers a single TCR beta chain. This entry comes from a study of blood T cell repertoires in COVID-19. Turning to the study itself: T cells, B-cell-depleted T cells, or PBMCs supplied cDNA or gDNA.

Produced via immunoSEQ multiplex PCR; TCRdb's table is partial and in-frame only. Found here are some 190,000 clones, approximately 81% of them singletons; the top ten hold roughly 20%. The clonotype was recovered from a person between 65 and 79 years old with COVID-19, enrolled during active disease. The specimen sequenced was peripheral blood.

CDR3 DNA sequence: TGTGCCAGCAGCATATACCCGGGACAGGGAGCTTTCTTT. Translated: CASSIYPGQGAFF. The chain has TRBV7-2 and TRBJ1-1; 9 bases fit TRBD1. After removal of 5 bases from V and 10 bases from J, the junction contained 8 bases not matched to a gene. CDR3 length equals 13 residues. Germline V gives CDR1 SGHTA, CDR2 FQGNSA.